The T cell receptor beta chain described here comes from a study of Graves' ophthalmopathy and Graves' hyperthyroidism. The overall study: The authors collected peripheral blood at initial diagnosis, before any treatment.

Diagnostic conclusions were grounded in clinical symptoms, serum thyroxine, TRAb, thyroid ultrasound and orbital computed tomography. In germline, CDR1 is SGHRS, CDR2 YFSETQ. The CDR3 covers 14 residues. Amplifying from RNA transcripts, the study obtained TCR beta CDR3 regions. HTBI primers primed a first-round RT-PCR, and a second-round multiplex PCR followed. Via MiXCR, TCRdb re-called the multiplex PCR reads, giving one row per CDR3 protein. The profile shows some 360,000 distinct CDR3 sequences, about a sixth of them singletons. Points from the study as a whole: Ophthalmopathy progression was predicted with under 71% sensitivity and approximately 79% specificity.

This clonotype was found a few times. Antigen specificity is unknown. One junction end disagrees with the germline gene, perhaps due to a read error. The receptor was derived from an adult woman with stable Graves' hyperthyroidism. V usage is TRBV5-1 and J usage is TRBJ2-5, with 9 nucleotides matching TRBD2. What was sequenced was peripheral blood. This CDR3 is CASSSGLAQETQHF. Written as DNA, the CDR3 is TGCGCCAGCAGCTCGGGACTAGCACAAGAGACCCAGCACTTC. The full variable domain, rest sourced from reference TRBV5-1 and TRBJ2-5, is KAGVTQTPRYLIKTRGQQVTLSCSPISGHRSVSWYQQTPGQGLQFLFEYFSETQRNKGNFPGRFSGRQFSNSRSEMNVSTLELGDSALYLCASSSGLAQETQHFGPGTRLLVL.